A selection of T cell receptor beta chains follows, all from one sample in a study of T cells in Graves' hyperthyroidism and ophthalmopathy. One entry per CDR3 protein, called by TCRdb with MiXCR from the multiplex PCR reads. Among 370,000 or so distinct CDR3 sequences listed, roughly 14% were seen once. Material: blood. These receptors all come from a man aged 25 to 40 with Graves' hyperthyroidism that later progressed to Graves' ophthalmopathy. The CDR3 runs from the conserved cysteine through the conserved F or W. A D gene is named only where the DNA matches it firmly. Rows may omit the clone size; those that give it use once, few, many or a size class.

>TRBJ1-4|few|NA|TRBV5-5
CASSFSEKLFF
TGTGCCAGCAGCTTCAGTGAAAAACTGTTTTTT
>TRBJ2-2|NA|NA|TRBV30
CAWKGRGTGELFF
TGTGCCTGGAAAGGCAGGGGCACCGGGGAGCTGTTTTTT
>TRBJ2-3|many|NA|TRBV12-3/TRBV12-4
CASSSHLDRGFADTQYF
TGTGCCAGCAGTTCCCACCTCGACCGGGGGTTCGCAGATACGCAGTATTTT
>TRBJ1-6|many|TRBD1|TRBV11-3
CASSQGQGPTPLHF
TGTGCCAGCAGCCAGGGACAGGGTCCGACACCCCTCCACTTT
>TRBJ1-1|NA|NA|TRBV5-8
CASSLLEAFF
TGTGCCAGCAGCTTGCTTGAAGCTTTCTTT
>TRBJ1-1|many|NA|TRBV6-1
CASSLKLDGTEAFF
TGTGCCAGCAGCCTTAAACTCGACGGCACTGAAGCTTTCTTT
>TRBJ2-3|NA|NA|TRBV7-9
CASSSALGATQSTDTQYF
TGTGCCAGCAGCTCAGCCCTTGGGGCGACACAGAGCACAGATACGCAGTATTTT
>TRBJ2-7|NA|NA|TRBV5-8
CASSLGDSRYEQYF
TGTGCCAGCAGCTTGGGTGACTCACGTTACGAGCAGTACTTC
>TRBJ2-5|few|NA|TRBV11-1
CASSLPDRFLETQYF
TGTGCCAGCAGCTTACCCGACAGGTTTTTAGAGACCCAGTACTTC
>TRBJ2-1|many|NA|TRBV5-8
CASSLVHLYEQFF
TGTGCCAGCAGCCTCGTCCACCTCTATGAGCAGTTCTTC
>TRBJ2-3|many|NA|TRBV7-2
CASSPRETRPDTQYF
TGTGCCAGCAGCCCCCGGGAGACGCGCCCAGATACGCAGTATTTT
>TRBJ1-2|NA|TRBD1|TRBV4-1
CASSQLDRGLYGYTF
TGCGCCAGCAGCCAACTGGACAGGGGCCTCTATGGCTACACCTTC
>TRBJ1-1|many|TRBD1|TRBV5-1
CASRPGQGMDTEAFF
TGCGCCAGCAGACCGGGACAGGGGATGGACACTGAAGCTTTCTTT
>TRBJ1-4|many|TRBD1|TRBV2
CASRQGDEKLFF
TGTGCCAGCAGGCAGGGGGATGAAAAACTGTTTTTT
>TRBJ1-5|few|NA|TRBV20-1
CSAIKGQSNQPQHF
TGCAGTGCTATAAAGGGGCAAAGCAATCAGCCCCAGCATTTT
>TRBJ2-1|NA|TRBD2|TRBV19
CASSTGGTSGGVNEQFF
TGTGCCAGTAGTACCGGTGGGACTAGCGGGGGAGTTAATGAGCAGTTCTTC
>TRBJ1-1|many|TRBD1|TRBV29-1
CSAETGVLNTEAFF
TGCAGCGCAGAGACAGGGGTCCTAAACACTGAAGCTTTCTTT
>TRBJ1-1|many|NA|TRBV12-3/TRBV12-4
CASSSDRDTEAFF
TGTGCCAGCAGTTCCGACAGAGACACTGAAGCTTTCTTT
>TRBJ1-5|many|NA|TRBV7-2
CASSREGLRQPQHF
TGTGCCAGCAGCCGTGAGGGTTTGAGACAGCCCCAGCATTTT
>TRBJ1-6|NA|NA|TRBV19
CASSIDGQSSPLHF
TGTGCCAGTAGTATCGACGGGCAGAGTTCACCCCTCCACTTT
>TRBJ1-6|few|TRBD1|TRBV20-1
CSARTGLSSYNSPLHF
TGCAGTGCAAGGACAGGGCTCAGCTCCTATAATTCACCCCTCCACTTT
>TRBJ2-2|few|NA|TRBV28
CASSLVAGRFGGELFF
TGTGCCAGCAGTTTAGTCGCAGGGAGGTTTGGCGGGGAGCTGTTTTTT
>TRBJ1-5|NA|TRBD1|TRBV28
CASRPGTGGNQPQHF
TGTGCCAGCAGACCAGGGACAGGGGGCAATCAGCCCCAGCATTTT
>TRBJ2-3|few|NA|TRBV5-6
CASSSELTDTQYF
TGTGCCAGCAGCTCCGAACTGACAGATACGCAGTATTTT
>TRBJ2-1|few|NA|TRBV20-1
CSAIGQSSYNEQFF
TGCAGTGCTATAGGCCAAAGCTCCTACAATGAGCAGTTCTTC
>TRBJ2-7|many|NA|TRBV12-3/TRBV12-4
CASTRHGGALSYEQYF
TGTGCCAGCACCCGTCACGGCGGCGCCCTTTCCTACGAGCAGTACTTC
>TRBJ2-7|NA|TRBD2|TRBV20-1
CSAFDVSGLAGRYERYF
TGCAGTGCTTTCGACGTCTCGGGACTAGCGGGGAGGTACGAGCGGTACTTC
>TRBJ1-5|many|NA|TRBV28
CASSFGHVDQPQHF
TGTGCCAGCAGCTTCGGACACGTTGATCAGCCCCAGCATTTT
>TRBJ2-5|many|TRBD2|TRBV2
CASSVQGGETQYF
TGTGCCAGCAGTGTGCAGGGAGGGGAGACCCAGTACTTC
>TRBJ1-5|many|TRBD1|TRBV11-2
CASSPGTGGQPQHF
TGTGCCAGCAGCCCAGGGACAGGGGGACAGCCCCAGCATTTT
>TRBJ2-7|many|NA|TRBV5-1
CASSKDVPYEQYF
TGCGCCAGCAGTAAGGACGTACCCTACGAGCAGTACTTC
>TRBJ2-7|many|TRBD2|TRBV15
CATSRELGTSGLYEQYF
TGTGCCACCAGCAGAGAACTCGGGACTAGCGGTTTGTACGAGCAGTACTTC
>TRBJ1-5|few|TRBD1|TRBV6-2/TRBV6-3
CASRLTGYQPQHF
TGTGCCAGCAGACTGACAGGGTATCAGCCCCAGCATTTT
>TRBJ2-3|many|NA|TRBV28
CASSSRGADTQYF
TGTGCCAGCAGTTCCCGTGGGGCAGATACGCAGTATTTT
>TRBJ2-1|NA|NA|TRBV7-9
CASAWGRGANEQFF
TGTGCCAGCGCTTGGGGCAGGGGAGCAAATGAGCAGTTCTTC
>TRBJ2-1|many|TRBD1|TRBV28
CASRLGQFTNYNEQFF
TGTGCCAGCAGGTTGGGACAGTTCACCAACTACAATGAGCAGTTCTTC
>TRBJ2-2|many|NA|TRBV2
CASRDGSEGTGELFF
TGTGCCAGCAGAGATGGGTCCGAGGGAACCGGGGAGCTGTTTTTT
>TRBJ1-5|many|NA|TRBV12-3/TRBV12-4
CASSLGGFQPQHF
TGTGCCAGCAGTTTAGGGGGGTTTCAGCCCCAGCATTTT
>TRBJ2-1|few|TRBD2|TRBV7-9
CASSSSRLASYNEQFF
TGTGCCAGCAGCTCTTCTAGACTAGCATCCTACAATGAGCAGTTCTTC
>TRBJ2-7|NA|TRBD1|TRBV6-2/TRBV6-3
CASSSRQGIRPYEQYF
TGTGCCAGCAGTAGCCGACAGGGAATCCGCCCCTACGAGCAGTACTTC
>TRBJ2-2|NA|TRBD2|TRBV9
CASSVGGLAGGPDTGELFF
TGTGCCAGCAGCGTAGGGGGACTAGCGGGGGGCCCGGACACCGGGGAGCTGTTTTTT
>TRBJ2-7|many|TRBD2|TRBV3-1
CASRRTSGDYEQYF
TGTGCCAGCAGACGGACTAGCGGGGACTACGAGCAGTACTTC
>TRBJ2-7|NA|NA|TRBV5-6
CASSSTLEARYEQYF
TGTGCCAGCAGCTCTACTCTGGAAGCTCGGTACGAGCAGTACTTC
>TRBJ1-5|NA|TRBD1|TRBV19
CASSMGTGVHQPQHF
TGTGCCAGTAGTATGGGGACAGGAGTCCACCAGCCCCAGCATTTT
>TRBJ2-5|many|TRBD2|TRBV27
CASSLAGGPGETQYF
TGTGCCAGCAGTTTGGCGGGGGGGCCAGGGGAGACCCAGTACTTC
>TRBJ1-6|many|NA|TRBV19
CASSISRQGTGSPLHF
TGTGCCAGTAGTATCTCCCGCCAGGGCACAGGATCACCCCTCCACTTT
>TRBJ1-1|few|NA|TRBV29-1
CSVEGRGTRKAFF
TGCAGCGTTGAAGGGAGGGGGACCCGCAAAGCTTTCTTT
>TRBJ2-1|many|TRBD2|TRBV7-9
CASSETSGIYNEQFF
TGTGCCAGCAGCGAGACTAGCGGAATCTACAATGAGCAGTTCTTC
>TRBJ1-1|many|NA|TRBV12-3/TRBV12-4
CASSLGWNTEAFF
TGTGCCAGCAGCTTAGGGTGGAACACTGAAGCTTTCTTT
>TRBJ1-4|many|NA|TRBV28
CASSFLLPGLPVATNEKLFF
TGTGCCAGCAGTTTCCTGCTCCCGGGTCTCCCGGTTGCAACTAATGAAAAACTGTTTTTT
>TRBJ2-3|few|TRBD2|TRBV7-9
CASSSPVVAGGTDTQYF
TGTGCCAGCAGCTCCCCTGTAGTAGCGGGGGGCACAGATACGCAGTATTTT